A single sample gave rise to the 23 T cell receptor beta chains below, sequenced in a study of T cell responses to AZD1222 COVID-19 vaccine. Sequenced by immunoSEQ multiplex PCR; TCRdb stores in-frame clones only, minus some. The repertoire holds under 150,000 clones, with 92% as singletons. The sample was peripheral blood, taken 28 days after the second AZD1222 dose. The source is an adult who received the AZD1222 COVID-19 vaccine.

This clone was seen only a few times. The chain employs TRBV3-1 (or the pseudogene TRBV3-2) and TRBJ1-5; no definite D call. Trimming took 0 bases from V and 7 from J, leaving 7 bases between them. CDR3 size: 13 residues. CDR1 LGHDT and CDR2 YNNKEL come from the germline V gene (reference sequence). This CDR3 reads CASSQDLSQPQHF. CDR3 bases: TGTGCCAGCAGCCAAGATCTGTCCCAGCCCCAGCATTTT.

In DNA form, the CDR3 reads TGCAGCGTTGAAGCGGGGGCGGGTGGCTACACCTTC. It codes for CSVEAGAGGYTF. The chain joins TRBV29-1 to TRBJ1-2; D is possibly TRBD1 (6 bases). Trimming pared 1 base from V and 7 bases from J, leaving 10 bases between. This CDR3 has 12 amino acids. Germline CDR1 and CDR2: SQVTM and ANQGSEA.

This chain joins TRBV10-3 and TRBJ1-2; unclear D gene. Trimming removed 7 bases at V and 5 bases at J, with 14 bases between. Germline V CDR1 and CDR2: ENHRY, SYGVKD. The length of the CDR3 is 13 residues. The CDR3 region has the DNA TGTGCCATCACAGCTGGAGTGATGTATGGCTACACCTTC. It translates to CAITAGVMYGYTF.

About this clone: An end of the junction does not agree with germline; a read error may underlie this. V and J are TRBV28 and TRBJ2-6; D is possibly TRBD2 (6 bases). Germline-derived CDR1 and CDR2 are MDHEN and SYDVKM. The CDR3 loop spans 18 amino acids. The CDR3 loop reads CATSFSPSDRSGANVLTF. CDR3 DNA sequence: TGTGCCACCAGTTTTAGCCCTAGCGATCGCTCTGGGGCCAACGTCCTGACTTTC.

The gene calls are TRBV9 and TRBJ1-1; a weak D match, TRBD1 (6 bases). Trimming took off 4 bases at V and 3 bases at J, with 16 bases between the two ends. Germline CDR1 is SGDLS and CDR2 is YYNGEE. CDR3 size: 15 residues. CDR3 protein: CASSFTGTADTEAFF. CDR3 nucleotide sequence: TGTGCCAGCAGCTTCACAGGGACGGCGGACACTGAAGCTTTCTTT.

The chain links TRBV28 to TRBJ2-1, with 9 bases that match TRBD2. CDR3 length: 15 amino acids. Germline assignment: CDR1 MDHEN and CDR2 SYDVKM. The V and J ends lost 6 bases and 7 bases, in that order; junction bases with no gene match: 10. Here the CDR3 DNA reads TGTGCCAGCAGATTAGGGACTAGCAGGTCGAATGAGCAGTTCTTC. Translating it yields CASRLGTSRSNEQFF.

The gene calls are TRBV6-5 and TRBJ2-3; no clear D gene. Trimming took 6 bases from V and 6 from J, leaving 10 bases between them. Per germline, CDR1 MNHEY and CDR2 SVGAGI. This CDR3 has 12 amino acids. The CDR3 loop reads CASRSASDTQYF. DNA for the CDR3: TGTGCCAGCAGGTCTGCCTCGGATACGCAGTATTTT.

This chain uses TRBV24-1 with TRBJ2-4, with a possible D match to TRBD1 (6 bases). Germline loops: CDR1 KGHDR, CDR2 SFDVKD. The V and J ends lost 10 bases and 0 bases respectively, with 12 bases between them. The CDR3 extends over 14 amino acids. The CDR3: CATVDRIAKNIQYF. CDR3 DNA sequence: TGTGCCACTGTTGACAGGATAGCCAAAAACATTCAGTACTTC.

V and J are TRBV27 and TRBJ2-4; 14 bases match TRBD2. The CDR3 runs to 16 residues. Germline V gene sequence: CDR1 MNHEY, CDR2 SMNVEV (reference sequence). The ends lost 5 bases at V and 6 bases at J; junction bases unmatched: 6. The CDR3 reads CASSIRLAGGVNIQYF. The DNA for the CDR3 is TGTGCCAGCAGTATTAGACTAGCGGGAGGGGTAAACATTCAGTACTTC.

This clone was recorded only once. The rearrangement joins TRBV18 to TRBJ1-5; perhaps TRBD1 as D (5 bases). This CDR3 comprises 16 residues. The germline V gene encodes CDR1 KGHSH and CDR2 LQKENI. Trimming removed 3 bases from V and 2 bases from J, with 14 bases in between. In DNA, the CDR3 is TGTGCCAGCTCACCCACGGGGGGAGGGGGCAATCAGCCCCAGCATTTT. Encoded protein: CASSPTGGGGNQPQHF.

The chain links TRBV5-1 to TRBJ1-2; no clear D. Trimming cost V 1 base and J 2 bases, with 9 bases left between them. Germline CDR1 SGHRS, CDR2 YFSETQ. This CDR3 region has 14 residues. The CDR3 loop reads CASSLQAVNYGYTF. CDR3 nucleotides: TGCGCCAGCAGCTTGCAGGCCGTGAACTATGGCTACACCTTC.

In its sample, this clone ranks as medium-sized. This CDR3 is CASSSPGTGEAFF. As DNA, the CDR3 is TGTGCCAGCAGCTCGCCCGGGACGGGTGAAGCTTTCTTT. The chain joins TRBV7-3 to TRBJ1-1; TRBD1 is a possible D gene (5 bases). The CDR3 has 13 amino acids. The germline V gene has CDR1 SGHTA and CDR2 FQGTGA. V was pared by 4 bases and J by 7 bases, with 13 bases between. The whole variable domain, remainder taken from reference TRBV7-3 and TRBJ1-1, is GAGVSQTPSNKVTEKGKYVELRCDPISGHTALYWYRQSLGQGPEFLIYFQGTGAADDSGLPNDRFFAVRPEGSVSTLKIQRTERGDSAVYLCASSSPGTGEAFFGQGTRLTVV.

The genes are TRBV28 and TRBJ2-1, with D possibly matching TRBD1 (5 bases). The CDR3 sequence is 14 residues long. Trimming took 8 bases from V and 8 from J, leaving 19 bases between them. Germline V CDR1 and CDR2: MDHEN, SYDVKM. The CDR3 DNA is TGTGCCAGCGGGGCAGCCCCTCATTTCTATGAGCAGTTCTTC. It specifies CASGAAPHFYEQFF.

The CDR3 is CASSLRSTDTQYF. CDR3 DNA sequence: TGTGCCAGCAGCCTGAGAAGCACAGATACGCAGTATTTT. The V gene is TRBV3-1 (or the pseudogene TRBV3-2), the J gene TRBJ2-3; no definite D call. Trimming cost V 4 bases and J 0 bases, with 5 bases left between them. Per the germline V gene, CDR1 is LGHDT and CDR2 is YNNKEL (reference sequence). The CDR3 spans 13 residues.

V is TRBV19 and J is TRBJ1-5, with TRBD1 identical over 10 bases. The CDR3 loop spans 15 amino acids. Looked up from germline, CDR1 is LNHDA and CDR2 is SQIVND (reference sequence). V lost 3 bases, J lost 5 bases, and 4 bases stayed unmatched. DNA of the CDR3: TGTGCCAGTAGTATGGCCGGGACAGGGGATCAGCCCCAGCATTTT. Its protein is CASSMAGTGDQPQHF.

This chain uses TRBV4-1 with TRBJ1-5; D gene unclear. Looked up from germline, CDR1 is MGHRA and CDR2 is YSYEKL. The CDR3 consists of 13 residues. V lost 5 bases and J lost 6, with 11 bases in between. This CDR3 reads CASSSGRGQPQHF. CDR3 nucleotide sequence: TGCGCCAGCAGCTCCGGACGGGGTCAGCCCCAGCATTTT.

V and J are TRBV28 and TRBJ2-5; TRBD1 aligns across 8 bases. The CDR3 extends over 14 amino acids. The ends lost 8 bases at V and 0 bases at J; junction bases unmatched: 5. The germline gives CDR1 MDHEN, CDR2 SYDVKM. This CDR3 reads CASSRDRYQETQYF. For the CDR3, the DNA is TGTGCCAGCTCCCGGGACAGGTACCAAGAGACCCAGTACTTC.

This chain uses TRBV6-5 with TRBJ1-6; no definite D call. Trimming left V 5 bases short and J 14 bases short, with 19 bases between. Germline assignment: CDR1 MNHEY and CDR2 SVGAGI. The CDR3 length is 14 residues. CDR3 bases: TGTGCCAGCAGTATCCAAAGGCGCTCGACATCCCTCCACTTT. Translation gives CASSIQRRSTSLHF.

CDR3 amino acids: CASSREWEKFF. The CDR3 DNA is TGTGCCAGCAGTCGAGAGTGGGAAAAGTTCTTC. The chain employs TRBV7-9 and TRBJ2-1, with D uncertain. V dropped 6 bases and J dropped 14 bases, with 14 bases sitting between them. Germline assignment: CDR1 SEHNR and CDR2 FQNEAQ (reference sequence). The CDR3 sequence is 11 residues long.

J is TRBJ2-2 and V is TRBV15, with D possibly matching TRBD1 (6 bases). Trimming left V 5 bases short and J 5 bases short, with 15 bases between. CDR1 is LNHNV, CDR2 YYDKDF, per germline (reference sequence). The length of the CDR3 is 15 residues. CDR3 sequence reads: CATSSIGTLTGELFF. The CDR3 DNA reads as TGTGCCACCAGCTCGATAGGGACACTAACCGGGGAGCTGTTTTTT.

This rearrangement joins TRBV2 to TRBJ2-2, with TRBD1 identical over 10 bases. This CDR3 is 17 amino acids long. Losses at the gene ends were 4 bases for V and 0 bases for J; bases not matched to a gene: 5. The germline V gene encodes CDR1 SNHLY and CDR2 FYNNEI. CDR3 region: CASSGGQGPPNTGELFF. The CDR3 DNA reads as TGTGCCAGCAGTGGGGGACAGGGGCCCCCGAACACCGGGGAGCTGTTTTTT.

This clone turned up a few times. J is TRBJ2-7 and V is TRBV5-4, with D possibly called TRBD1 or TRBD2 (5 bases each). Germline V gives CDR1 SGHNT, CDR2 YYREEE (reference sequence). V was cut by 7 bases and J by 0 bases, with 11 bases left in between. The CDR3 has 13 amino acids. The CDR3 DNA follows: TGTGCCAGCGGAACCGGGACCTCCTACGAGCAGTACTTC. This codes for CASGTGTSYEQYF.

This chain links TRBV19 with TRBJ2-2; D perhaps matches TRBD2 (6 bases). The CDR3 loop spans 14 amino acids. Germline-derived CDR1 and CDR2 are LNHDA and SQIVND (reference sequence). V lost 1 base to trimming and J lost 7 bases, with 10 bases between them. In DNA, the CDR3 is TGTGCCAGTAGTATAGGTAGCGGTAACGGGGAGCTGTTTTTT. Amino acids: CASSIGSGNGELFF.